One T cell receptor beta chain is described in this entry. This clone's antigen is unknown. Base qualities are not provided; no much larger clone lies one nucleotide away. The data stem from a study of identical twins (dated by TCRdb to 2015 to 2016). Notes on the research overall: TCR alpha and beta repertoires from monozygotic twins, unrelated adults of various ages and cord blood were deep-sequenced to test whether fetal clonotypes persist. To rule out contamination, replicate twin experiments were performed at different times with different library preparation protocols. The full study reports these points: A weaker excess of twin sharing was found in beta out-of-frame sequences because the signal-to-noise ratio was lowered by fewer shared sequences. Invariant T cells such as MAIT and iNKT could partly confound zero-insertion analyses, though diverse VJ usage argued against this for most clonotypes. Recombination models systematically underestimated out-of-frame TCR alpha sharing in monozygotic twins but agreed with sharing between unrelated individuals. Compared with coincidental sharing between unrelated individuals, out-of-frame TCR alpha sequences shared between twins showed an excess of sequences with low generation probability. Fewer insertions were carried by abundant cord blood beta clonotypes, a similar but weaker trend appeared in young adult naive repertoires, and no such trend appeared in memory repertoires. Because the same donors could not be followed over many years, conclusions were based on cross-sectional statistical analysis.

Libraries were built with 5' RACE. Instrument used: Illumina HiSeq 2000. Template switching added a universal primer binding site, and the final cDNA carried a unique molecular identifier that allowed TCR cDNA molecules to be counted accurately. Specific primers in the conserved constant-segment region were used to synthesize first-strand cDNA for TCR alpha and beta chains. To control for contamination, each cDNA library was double barcoded with a SMART-Mk sample barcode plus Illumina barcodes. TruSeq adapter sequences and Illumina sample barcodes were added in two successive PCR steps. TCR alpha and beta cDNA libraries were sequenced on the Illumina HiSeq platform with custom primers. From the authors' description of their analysis: Unique molecular identifiers were extracted from raw reads with MiGEC, and CDR3 positions were determined with MiXCR. Recombination models were inferred per individual with the repgenHMM and IGoR tools using an EM algorithm. The analysis of shared clonotypes was done with the tcR package in R, with sharing normalized by the product of cloneset sizes. To study raw recombination free of thymic and clonal selection effects, out-of-frame nonproductive sequences were analyzed. TCRdb reanalyzed the raw reads on its own, using fastp at Q25 for trimming and MiXCR for clone calling, and kept in-frame beta chains. A single entry per CDR3 protein holds the most common genes and DNA from its merged rows. TCRdb's processing, not the authors' own work, is the source of the V and J calls. The sample table shows some 760,000 distinct CDR3 sequences, and roughly 18% are seen once. Roughly 13% of the sample belongs to the ten largest clones.

CDR1 and CDR2 are read off the germline V gene as ENHRY and SYGVKD. The CDR3 spans 12 residues, from the cysteine through the phenylalanine. This entry keeps only the CDR3 DNA: 36 bases, framed from base 1. V is shortened by 7 bases, J by 6 bases, and the region joining them spans 11 bases. All donors were healthy Caucasians. Three pairs of female monozygotic twins, all aged about 18 to 30 years, were included in the twin cohort. Peripheral blood mononuclear cells were used as the source from which RNA for TCR libraries was isolated. The sample was also reused in another study, on T cells expressing NK-cell markers. Drawing on the second study: Three sorted T-cell subsets (CD3+CD56+NKG2C+, CD3+CD56+NKG2C- and CD3+CD56-NKG2C+) from under 10 donors had their TCR beta-chain repertoires profiled. Among the eight sequenced donors, seven were HCMV-seropositive and one was HCMV-seronegative. To restrict sorting to alphabetaTCR-expressing T cells, an anti-gammadeltaTCR antibody was added in several experiments. In six donors, the dominant CD3+CD56+NKG2C+ clonotypes ranked among the top 10 CD8+ clonotypes, making up about 1.0-8% of CD8+ T cells. Those dominant clonotypes were again the most abundant among CD3+CD56-NKG2C+ cells in a handful of donors, at 28.3-60.1%. It remained unclear whether the expanded NKG2C-expressing T cell clones were specific for HCMV antigens. The eight sequenced donors were randomly selected healthy volunteers, three men and five women. A commercial ELISA kit detecting HCMV-specific IgG in serum was used to determine HCMV serostatus. For roughly six donors, bulk peripheral blood T-cell repertoires were additionally sequenced from unsorted PBMC. MIGEC was used to demultiplex reads and group reads by UMI, and MiTCR was used to assemble and quantify clonotypes. To remove erroneous sequences, TCR cDNA sequences were retained only when supported by two or more reads. The tcR package was used for downstream repertoire analysis, and clonotypes were matched across fractions by CDR3 nucleotide sequence plus V segment. VDJmatch was used to annotate antigen specificity against VDJdb, with one amino acid substitution allowed in CDR3.

The chain links TRBV10-3 with TRBJ2-3, with an unclear D gene assignment. The sample consisted of PBMCs. This clonotype was obtained from a woman between 18 and 30 years old in good health. The bases are TGTGCCATCAAAGATTTGGAGGATACGCAGTATTTT. The translation is CAIKDLEDTQYF.